The 27 T cell receptor beta chains given below trace back to one sample, sequenced in a study of T cell changes during pregnancy in multiple sclerosis. Measured with immunoSEQ multiplex PCR; TCRdb has only the in-frame clones, and not every one. The sample holds roughly 59,000 clones; roughly 89% are singletons and the top ten take roughly 1.4%. The source was peripheral blood, collected in the third trimester of pregnancy. The receptors come from a female donor in good health, enrolled as a control in a pregnancy study.

This clone was picked up one time. The chain combines TRBV5-1 with TRBJ2-4, with D maybe TRBD1 (6 bases). The germline V gene encodes CDR1 SGHRS and CDR2 YFSETQ. CDR3 length: 16 residues. Trimming pared 4 bases from V and 0 bases from J, leaving 14 bases between. The chain's CDR3 is CASSLSGALAKNIQYF. The CDR3 region has the DNA TGCGCCAGCAGCCTATCAGGGGCACTAGCCAAAAACATTCAGTACTTC. The whole variable domain, filled in from reference TRBV5-1 and TRBJ2-4, reads KAGVTQTPRYLIKTRGQQVTLSCSPISGHRSVSWYQQTPGQGLQFLFEYFSETQRNKGNFPGRFSGRQFSNSRSEMNVSTLELGDSALYLCASSLSGALAKNIQYFGAGTRLSVL.

The J gene is TRBJ1-4, the V gene TRBV2, with 11 bases that match TRBD1. V lost 9 bases, J lost 10 bases, and 7 bases stayed unmatched. The CDR3 extends over 13 amino acids. Germline V gene lookup returns CDR1 SNHLY and CDR2 FYNNEI. The CDR3 nucleotides read TGTGCCAGTTCCGGGACAGGGGGATCAAAACTGTTTTTT. This sequence encodes CASSGTGGSKLFF.

The chain carries TRBV19 and TRBJ1-5; 8 positions agree with TRBD1. CDR3 length equals 16 residues. J was trimmed by 1 base and V by 3 bases; bases with no gene match: 5. Germline CDR1 and CDR2: LNHDA and SQIVND (reference sequence). CDR3 coding DNA: TGTGCCAGTAGTATGCCGGACAGGGCGAGCAATCAGCCCCAGCATTTT. It translates to CASSMPDRASNQPQHF.

The genes are TRBV4-3 and TRBJ1-1; D is unresolved. Between the trimmed V and J ends, which lost 0 bases and 1 base, there was a span of 3 bases. Looked up from germline, CDR1 is LGHNA and CDR2 is YSLEER. This CDR3 contains 13 residues. DNA of the CDR3: TGCGCCAGCAGCCAAGATAAGAACACTGAAGCTTTCTTT. Translation gives CASSQDKNTEAFF.

The chain uses TRBV7-3 and TRBJ2-7; 8 bases line up with TRBD1. CDR1 and CDR2 from the germline V gene are SGHTA and FQGTGA. J gave up 6 bases and V 3 bases, and 7 bases lay outside the gene matches. CDR3 length: 14 amino acids. CDR3: CASSLTGVSVEQYF. CDR3 nucleotide sequence: TGTGCCAGCAGCTTGACAGGGGTTTCGGTCGAGCAGTACTTC.

By its share, this clone is medium-sized. The chain couples TRBV7-9 to TRBJ2-5; D perhaps matches TRBD1 (7 bases). Germline CDR1 SEHNR, CDR2 FQNEAQ (reference sequence). V was cut by 0 bases and J by 3 bases, with 17 bases left in between. This CDR3 has 17 residues. CDR3 bases: TGTGCCAGCAGCTTAGCGCTAGGCAGGGGGGTAGAAGAGACCCAGTACTTC. It codes for CASSLALGRGVEETQYF.

The rearrangement uses TRBV11-1 and TRBJ2-3; 7 nucleotides line up with TRBD2. This CDR3 is 16 amino acids long. Trimming cost V 6 bases and J 1 base; bases outside gene matches: 10. Looked up from germline, CDR1 is SGHAT and CDR2 is FQDESV (reference sequence). The CDR3 sequence is CASRSLAALGTDTQYF. The CDR3 nucleotides are TGTGCCAGCAGGTCTCTAGCGGCCCTTGGCACAGATACGCAGTATTTT. Full variable domain (rest looked up from reference TRBV11-1 and TRBJ2-3): EAEVAQSPRYKITEKSQAVAFWCDPISGHATLYWYRQILGQGPELLVQFQDESVVDDSQLPKDRFSAERLKGVDSTLKIQPAELGDSAMYLCASRSLAALGTDTQYFGPGTRLTVL.

J is TRBJ1-4 and V is TRBV7-2, with no clear D. The CDR3 extends over 14 amino acids. The V gene's germline CDR1 is SGHTA and CDR2 FQGNSA. V was clipped by 2 bases and J by 5 bases, with 9 bases between them. The DNA of the CDR3 is TGTGCCAGCAGCTTAAACAGTTTAAATGAAAAACTGTTTTTT. Its translation: CASSLNSLNEKLFF.

The chain combines TRBV4-3 with TRBJ2-5; 8 positions match TRBD2. The length of the CDR3 is 14 residues. J gave up 5 bases and V 1 base, and 3 bases lay outside the gene matches. Per the germline V gene, CDR1 is LGHNA and CDR2 is YSLEER. The CDR3 reads CASSQGTSRETQYF. Written as DNA, the CDR3 is TGCGCCAGCAGCCAAGGGACTAGCCGTGAGACCCAGTACTTC.

The CDR3 sequence: CASREDDGGSYEQYF. In DNA form, the CDR3 reads TGCGCCAGCAGAGAAGACGACGGAGGGTCCTACGAGCAGTACTTC. V usage is TRBV10-1 and J usage is TRBJ2-7; TRBD2 is a possible D gene (6 bases). The CDR3 covers 15 residues. V was trimmed by 6 bases and J by 1 base, leaving 16 bases between them. Germline V gives CDR1 WNHNN, CDR2 SYGVQD (reference sequence).

The V and J genes are TRBV27 and TRBJ1-1, with D tentatively TRBD1 (6 bases). V shed 7 bases and J shed 1 base, with 16 bases lying between them. Per germline, CDR1 MNHEY and CDR2 SMNVEV (reference sequence). The CDR3 runs to 15 residues. Written as DNA, the CDR3 is TGTGCCAGCATATCCTTTACAGGGTCGAACACTGAAGCTTTCTTT. It yields the protein CASISFTGSNTEAFF.

V gene TRBV4-1 combines with J gene TRBJ1-6; D might be TRBD1 (6 bases). The CDR3 totals 14 residues. CDR1 is MGHRA, CDR2 YSYEKL, per germline. V lost 6 bases to trimming and J lost 5 bases, with 11 bases between them. CDR3 region: CASSHRENNSPLHF. The CDR3, as DNA: TGCGCCAGCAGTCACAGGGAAAATAATTCACCCCTCCACTTT.

The CDR3 loop is CASSQAIGRGREGNEQFF. CDR3 nucleotide sequence: TGCGCCAGCAGCCAGGCCATAGGGAGGGGGCGGGAGGGCAATGAGCAGTTCTTC. The chain joins TRBV4-1 to TRBJ2-1; 9 nucleotides agree with TRBD2. Germline V gene data show CDR1 as MGHRA and CDR2 as YSYEKL. V lost 3 bases to trimming and J lost 6 bases; unmatched junction nucleotides: 15. The CDR3 is 18 residues long.

The chain couples TRBV7-3 to TRBJ1-1; D remains unclear. Trimming removed 3 bases from V and 0 bases from J, with 17 bases in between. CDR1 and CDR2 from the germline V gene are SGHTA and FQGTGA. The CDR3 has 17 amino acids. The CDR3 DNA follows: TGTGCCAGCAGCTTGACTGGAAGCAATTCCATGAACACTGAAGCTTTCTTT. This codes for CASSLTGSNSMNTEAFF.

The J gene is TRBJ2-1, the V gene TRBV29-1, with D maybe TRBD2 (5 bases). Per germline, CDR1 SQVTM and CDR2 ANQGSEA. The CDR3 covers 13 residues. The V end lost 4 bases, the J end lost 0 bases, and 7 bases lay between the germline ends. The CDR3 loop reads CSVGRGSYNEQFF. CDR3 DNA sequence: TGCAGCGTTGGACGGGGCTCCTACAATGAGCAGTTCTTC.

This chain connects TRBV9 to TRBJ1-1, with 7 bases matching TRBD1. J was trimmed by 3 bases and V by 0 bases; bases with no gene match: 14. Germline V gene data show CDR1 as SGDLS and CDR2 as YYNGEE. The CDR3 is 18 amino acids. For the CDR3, the DNA is TGTGCCAGCAGCGTAGCTTCACAGGGGTATTCGCCAGACACTGAAGCTTTCTTT. Encoded protein: CASSVASQGYSPDTEAFF.

This sequence joins TRBV4-1 and TRBJ1-5, with unresolved D. Germline V gives CDR1 MGHRA, CDR2 YSYEKL. CDR3 size: 18 residues. The V end was cut by 0 bases, the J end by 0 bases, with 15 bases between. This chain's CDR3 is CASSQDTAETYSNQPQHF. In DNA, the CDR3 is TGCGCCAGCAGCCAAGATACAGCAGAAACCTATAGCAATCAGCCCCAGCATTTT.

V and J are TRBV5-4 and TRBJ2-7; 8 bases agree with TRBD1. Germline CDR1 SGHNT, CDR2 YYREEE (reference sequence). Trimming took 2 bases from V and 6 from J; bases not matched to a gene: 7. The CDR3 is made up of 14 amino acids. Written as DNA, the CDR3 is TGTGCCAGCAGCTTCCGGGACAGGACTCGCGAGCAGTACTTC. It translates to CASSFRDRTREQYF. Drawing the rest from reference TRBV5-4 and TRBJ2-7, the complete variable domain is ETGVTQSPTHLIKTRGQQVTLRCSSQSGHNTVSWYQQALGQGPQFIFQYYREEENGRGNFPPRFSGLQFPNYSSELNVNALELDDSALYLCASSFRDRTREQYFGPGTRLTVT.

The chain couples TRBV7-3 to TRBJ2-5, with 8 bases that match TRBD1. The trim removed 1 base at V and 1 base at J, leaving 8 bases unmatched. Germline CDR1 is SGHTA and CDR2 is FQGTGA. The CDR3 covers 17 residues. The CDR3 DNA sequence: TGTGCCAGCAGCTTAAATCCTAGGGACAGGCTCCAAGAGACCCAGTACTTC. It specifies CASSLNPRDRLQETQYF.

The CDR3 DNA reads as TGTGCCACCGGTAGGGGACAGCTAAACACCATATATTTT. It yields the protein CATGRGQLNTIYF. V usage is TRBV7-9 and J usage is TRBJ1-3, with 7 bases lining up with TRBD1. The germline CDR1 and CDR2 sequences are SEHNR and FQNEAQ (reference sequence). V lost 10 bases and J lost 6; bases outside the gene matches: 9. The CDR3 length is 13 residues.

The chain has TRBV7-2 and TRBJ2-7; possible D gene TRBD2, 6 bases. The CDR3 is 15 residues long. Germline values: CDR1 SGHTA, CDR2 FQGNSA. The V end lost 5 bases, the J end lost 0 bases, and 14 bases lay between the germline ends. CDR3 region: CASSPPGGLSYEQYF. In DNA, the CDR3 is TGTGCCAGCAGCCCCCCCGGGGGACTCTCCTACGAGCAGTACTTC. Together with reference TRBV7-2 and TRBJ2-7, the CDR3 gives the full variable domain: GAGVSQSPSNKVTEKGKDVELRCDPISGHTALYWYRQSLGQGLEFLIYFQGNSAPDKSGLPSDRFSAERTGGSVSTLTIQRTQQEDSAVYLCASSPPGGLSYEQYFGPGTRLTVT.

The chain has TRBV7-9 and TRBJ2-1; 7 bases map to TRBD2. Germline CDR1 and CDR2: SEHNR and FQNEAQ (reference sequence). CDR3 length equals 16 residues. The ends lost 3 bases at V and 0 bases at J; junction bases unmatched: 5. CDR3 in DNA: TGTGCCAGCAGCTTTACCTGGGGGGGCTCCTACAATGAGCAGTTCTTC. Its protein product is CASSFTWGGSYNEQFF.

The genes are TRBV6-6 and TRBJ2-4; TRBD2 might be the D (5 bases). Germline V gene data show CDR1 as MNHNY and CDR2 as SVGAGI (reference sequence). The ends were cut back, 5 bases at V and 2 bases at J, with 13 bases in the middle. This CDR3 contains 15 residues. CDR3 amino acids: CASSHGEPPKNIQYF. CDR3 in DNA: TGTGCCAGCAGTCACGGGGAGCCCCCCAAAAACATTCAGTACTTC.

The chain carries TRBV28 and TRBJ2-7; 9 bases map to TRBD1. In germline, CDR1 is MDHEN, CDR2 SYDVKM. This CDR3 is 16 amino acids long. Losses at the gene ends were 6 bases for V and 2 bases for J; bases not matched to a gene: 11. In DNA form, the CDR3 reads TGTGCCAGCAGACCGGTAGGACAGGGGAGAGCCTACGAGCAGTACTTC. Translated: CASRPVGQGRAYEQYF.

The rearrangement links TRBV30 to TRBJ1-5, with D uncertain. V lost 2 bases and J lost 0, with 17 bases in between. Per the germline V gene, CDR1 is GTSNPN and CDR2 is SVGIG (reference sequence). CDR3 length: 17 amino acids. The CDR3 reads CAWSMEGALYSNQPQHF. Here the CDR3 DNA reads TGTGCCTGGAGTATGGAGGGTGCCCTATATAGCAATCAGCCCCAGCATTTT.

The chain combines TRBV5-1 with TRBJ2-6, with D possibly being TRBD1 (6 bases). The V end lost 0 bases, the J end lost 3 bases, and 16 bases lay between the germline ends. The CDR3 runs 18 residues. Per the germline V gene, CDR1 is SGHRS and CDR2 is YFSETQ. CDR3 sequence reads: CASSLEGVISYGANVLTF. The CDR3 DNA reads TGCGCCAGCAGCTTGGAGGGGGTAATAAGTTATGGGGCCAACGTCCTGACTTTC.

This clone has just one count. The V gene is TRBV7-8, the J gene TRBJ1-2, with D perhaps TRBD1 (6 bases). The CDR3 spans 13 residues. Germline assignment: CDR1 SGHVS and CDR2 FQNEAQ. The V end was cut by 1 base, the J end by 6 bases, with 9 bases between. This chain's CDR3 is CASSLGGGDGYTF. The CDR3, as DNA: TGTGCCAGCAGCTTAGGAGGGGGTGATGGCTACACCTTC.